This T cell receptor (beta chain) was identified during a study of blood T cell repertoires in COVID-19. Looking at the study overall: Acute and convalescent COVID-19 specimens originated in the United States, Italy and Spain. PBMCs, B-cell-depleted T cells, or T cells provided the cDNA or gDNA that made up the material.

This CDR3 contains 15 residues. The V end was cut by 1 base, the J end by 2 bases, with 9 bases between. Per the germline V gene, CDR1 is MDHEN and CDR2 is SYDVKM. In the authors' workflow: How many nucleated cells were present was estimated from reference gene primer amplification. Profiled with immunoSEQ multiplex PCR; TCRdb holds only in-frame clones, not every one. Clone size and the V and J calls come from that table; the DNA yielded D and trimming. The table includes 110,000 to 150,000 clones, about 87% detected once. Material: peripheral blood. This receptor was taken from a human donor in a cohort sampled during active COVID-19. The V gene is TRBV28, the J gene TRBJ1-3; unclear D gene. The CDR3 DNA reads as TGTGCCAGCAGTTTATTGGCATCTGCTGGAAACACCATATATTTT. Its translation: CASSLLASAGNTIYF.